The 26 T cell receptor beta chains below come from one sample, sequenced in a study of Graves' ophthalmopathy and Graves' hyperthyroidism. The TCR beta CDR3 regions underwent amplification from RNA transcripts. Scientists carried out first-round RT-PCR using HTBI primers and then a second-round multiplex PCR. TCRdb used MiXCR to reprocess the multiplex PCR reads, holding one entry per CDR3 protein. The repertoire has more than 550,000 distinct CDR3 sequences, roughly 39% of them found once; the top ten carry roughly 3.5%. Sequenced material: peripheral blood. The receptors come from an adult man with Graves' ophthalmopathy.

This clonotype was counted at least ten times. CDR3 protein: CASSGGRLNTEAFF. The CDR3 nucleotides read TGTGCCAGCAGCGGAGGACGGCTAAACACTGAAGCTTTCTTT. The chain uses TRBV7-9 and TRBJ1-1, with D uncertain. V lost 5 bases and J 2 bases, leaving 12 bases between the germline ends. Germline values: CDR1 SEHNR, CDR2 FQNEAQ (reference sequence). The CDR3 consists of 14 residues. Looking up the rest from reference TRBV7-9 and TRBJ1-1 gives the full variable domain: DTGVSQNPRHKITKRGQNVTFRCDPISEHNRLYWYRQTLGQGPEFLTYFQNEAQLEKSRLLSDRFSAERPKGSFSTLEIQRTEQGDSAMYLCASSGGRLNTEAFFGQGTRLTVV.

This clonotype was seen only once. A junction end diverges from the germline sequence, so it may reflect a read error. This CDR3 is CDISFARSGGSGANVLTF. In DNA form, the CDR3 reads TGTGACATCAGTTTCGCTCGGTCAGGGGGCTCTGGGGCCAACGTCCTGACTTTC. The rearrangement uses TRBV10-3 and TRBJ2-6; 7 bases match TRBD1. This CDR3 is built from 18 residues. The V gene's germline CDR1 is ENHRY and CDR2 SYGVKD.

This chain joins TRBV24-1 and TRBJ1-1; tentative D call: TRBD1 (6 bases). CDR1 and CDR2 (germline): KGHDR, SFDVKD. V shed 8 bases and J shed 2 bases, with 17 bases lying between them. This CDR3 contains 15 residues. The CDR3 DNA follows: TGTGCCACCAAAGGCCCGGAACAGGGAAACACTGAAGCTTTCTTT. It codes for CATKGPEQGNTEAFF.

The chain links TRBV5-1 to TRBJ2-2, with 7 bases matching TRBD1. CDR1 is SGHRS, CDR2 YFSETQ, per germline. Trimming cost V 0 bases and J 1 base; bases outside gene matches: 6. CDR3 length: 17 residues. Here the CDR3 reads CASSLDPGTVNTGELFF. CDR3 sequence (DNA): TGCGCCAGCAGCTTGGACCCCGGGACAGTGAACACCGGGGAGCTGTTTTTT.

As regards this clonotype: The germline gene is not matched at one end of the junction; a read error may be the cause. V and J are TRBV20-1 and TRBJ1-2; TRBD1 aligns across 10 bases. This CDR3 region has 14 residues. The germline V gene encodes CDR1 DFQATT and CDR2 SNEGSKA (reference sequence). The CDR3 is CSARRTGGTNGYAF. The CDR3 DNA reads TGCAGTGCTAGACGGACAGGGGGGACAAATGGCTACGCCTTC.

This sequence joins TRBV12-5 and TRBJ2-7; D not certain. Trimming took 3 bases from V and 6 from J, leaving 6 bases between them. This CDR3 spans 11 amino acids. CDR1 is LGHNT and CDR2 is FRNRAP in the germline V gene. CDR3 in DNA: TGTGCTAGTGGTTTAGTGTCCGAGCAGTACTTC. This codes for CASGLVSEQYF.

The chain links TRBV20-1 to TRBJ2-7; 12 nucleotides agree with TRBD2. CDR1 and CDR2 (germline): DFQATT, SNEGSKA (reference sequence). Trimming removed 4 bases from V and 3 bases from J; junction bases left unmatched: 4. The CDR3 covers 14 residues. In DNA form, the CDR3 reads TGCAGTGCTACCCCGACTAGCGGGAGCTACGAGCAGTACTTC. This sequence encodes CSATPTSGSYEQYF.

The chain combines TRBV9 with TRBJ1-4; TRBD1 is a possible D gene (5 bases). Between the trimmed V and J ends, which lost 7 bases and 5 bases, there was a span of 15 bases. CDR1 and CDR2 (germline): SGDLS, YYNGEE. This CDR3 contains 14 residues. The CDR3 reads CASGGTLKNEKLFF. In DNA form, the CDR3 reads TGTGCCAGCGGGGGGACCCTCAAAAATGAAAAACTGTTTTTT. Drawing the rest from reference TRBV9 and TRBJ1-4, the complete variable domain is DSGVTQTPKHLITATGQRVTLRCSPRSGDLSVYWYQQSLDQGLQFLIQYYNGEERAKGNILERFSAQQFPDLHSELNLSSLELGDSALYFCASGGTLKNEKLFFGSGTQLSVL.

This clonotype was detected a few times. This rearrangement joins TRBV2 to TRBJ1-1; the D is unclear. CDR3 length: 14 amino acids. Trimming pared 5 bases from V and 1 base from J, leaving 11 bases between. From germline, CDR1 is SNHLY and CDR2 FYNNEI. This chain's CDR3 is CASSLSSQNTEAFF. In nucleotides, the CDR3 is TGTGCCAGCAGTTTATCGTCGCAGAACACTGAAGCTTTCTTT. Filled out from reference TRBV2 and TRBJ1-1, the complete variable domain reads EPEVTQTPSHQVTQMGQEVILRCVPISNHLYFYWYRQILGQKVEFLVSFYNNEISEKSEIFDDQFSVERPDGSNFTLKIRSTKLEDSAMYFCASSLSSQNTEAFFGQGTRLTVV.

The rearrangement uses TRBV7-7 and TRBJ1-1; D might be TRBD1 (5 bases). Germline V gene sequence: CDR1 SSHAT, CDR2 FNYEAQ (reference sequence). With 0 bases removed from V and 1 base from J, the gap between germline ends came to 12 bases. This CDR3 contains 16 residues. CDR3 residues: CASSLASTAPNTEAFF. The DNA of the CDR3 is TGTGCCAGCAGCTTAGCCTCGACAGCCCCGAACACTGAAGCTTTCTTT.

The chain is built from TRBV4-1 and TRBJ1-1; no definite D call. The V end was cut by 1 base, the J end by 1 base, with 10 bases between. The CDR3 sequence is 15 residues long. The germline V gene encodes CDR1 MGHRA and CDR2 YSYEKL. CDR3: CASSQVFRSNTEAFF. CDR3 DNA: TGCGCCAGCAGCCAAGTGTTCCGATCGAACACTGAAGCTTTCTTT.

This clonotype occurred many times. The chain carries TRBV12-3 or TRBV12-4 and TRBJ1-1; possibly TRBD1 for D (5 bases). V lost 7 bases, J lost 1 base, and 16 bases lay in between. CDR3 size: 15 residues. The CDR3 spells CASTSFPGGNTEAFF. The CDR3 DNA sequence: TGTGCCAGCACCTCGTTCCCCGGGGGGAACACTGAAGCTTTCTTT.

This CDR3 reads CSASRLAGGQETQYF. For the CDR3, the DNA is TGCAGTGCTAGCCGACTAGCGGGAGGGCAAGAGACCCAGTACTTC. The chain employs TRBV20-1 and TRBJ2-5; 14 bases line up with TRBD2. Looked up from germline, CDR1 is DFQATT and CDR2 is SNEGSKA (reference sequence). Trimming cost V 3 bases and J 2 bases; bases outside gene matches: 2. This CDR3 comprises 15 residues.

The rearrangement links TRBV5-1 to TRBJ2-5, with TRBD1 identical over 10 bases. The CDR3 has 15 amino acids. V gave up 0 bases and J gave up 7 bases; unmatched junction bases: 6. Germline V gives CDR1 SGHRS, CDR2 YFSETQ. CDR3 nucleotides: TGCGCCAGCAGCTTGGGACAGGGGGCCCCGGGGACCCAGTACTTC. Encoded protein: CASSLGQGAPGTQYF. The full variable domain, its missing parts supplied by reference TRBV5-1 and TRBJ2-5, is KAGVTQTPRYLIKTRGQQVTLSCSPISGHRSVSWYQQTPGQGLQFLFEYFSETQRNKGNFPGRFSGRQFSNSRSEMNVSTLELGDSALYLCASSLGQGAPGTQYFGPGTRLLVL.

This clonotype has a count of ten or more. In nucleotides, the CDR3 is TGTGCCAGCAGAACCGACATCCCAGAGACCCAGTACTTC. This codes for CASRTDIPETQYF. V usage is TRBV6-2 or TRBV6-3 and J usage is TRBJ2-5; no clear D gene. The germline V gene has CDR1 MNHEY and CDR2 SVGEGT. The CDR3 runs to 13 residues. Deletions cut 6 bases from V and 4 bases from J, with 12 bases between.

This clonotype was found a few times. The J gene is TRBJ2-2, the V gene TRBV9; the D gene is possibly TRBD2 (5 bases). Germline-derived CDR1 and CDR2 are SGDLS and YYNGEE. This CDR3 is 16 amino acids long. V dropped 0 bases and J dropped 2 bases, with 11 bases sitting between them. CDR3 DNA: TGTGCCAGCAGCGTAGGGTCCAGCGGAAACACCGGGGAGCTGTTTTTT. It translates to CASSVGSSGNTGELFF.

This clonotype was picked up many times. This chain joins TRBV20-1 and TRBJ1-1; D possibly corresponds to TRBD1 (5 bases). The CDR3 totals 12 residues. Per germline, CDR1 DFQATT and CDR2 SNEGSKA (reference sequence). The ends were cut back, 3 bases at V and 1 base at J, with 6 bases in the middle. CDR3 nucleotides: TGCAGTGCTAGGGACAAGAACACTGAAGCTTTCTTT. Translating it yields CSARDKNTEAFF.

This clonotype was seen a handful of times. J is TRBJ2-5 and V is TRBV12-5; the D gene is possibly TRBD2 (6 bases). CDR1 and CDR2 (germline): LGHNT, FRNRAP. This CDR3 has 14 amino acids. In DNA form, the CDR3 reads TGTGCCAGCAGTCCCTTCTCGGGAGTAGAGACCCAGTACTTC. Amino acids: CASSPFSGVETQYF. The entire variable domain, with the rest obtained from reference TRBV12-5 and TRBJ2-5, is as follows: DARVTQTPRHKVTEMGQEVTMRCQPILGHNTVFWYRQTMMQGLELLAYFRNRAPLDDSGMPKDRFSAEMPDATLATLKIQPSEPRDSAVYFCASSPFSGVETQYFGPGTRLLVL.

This clonotype was counted many times. V gene TRBV7-8 combines with J gene TRBJ2-7; D is undetermined. Trimming cost V 0 bases and J 7 bases, with 10 bases left between them. The CDR3 length is 13 residues. Germline CDR1 is SGHVS and CDR2 is FQNEAQ. The CDR3, as DNA: TGTGCCAGCAGCTTAGCGGCGCCGACAGAGCAGTACTTC. Protein: CASSLAAPTEQYF. Full variable domain (missing parts from reference TRBV7-8 and TRBJ2-7): GAGVSQSPRYKVAKRGQDVALRCDPISGHVSLFWYQQALGQGPEFLTYFQNEAQLDKSGLPSDRFFAERPEGSVSTLKIQRTQQEDSAVYLCASSLAAPTEQYFGPGTRLTVT.

The table lists this clonotype with a few counts. V is TRBV28 and J is TRBJ2-5; 11 bases line up with TRBD1. J gave up 5 bases and V 5 bases, and 10 bases lay outside the gene matches. Germline V gene data show CDR1 as MDHEN and CDR2 as SYDVKM. The CDR3 covers 16 residues. The CDR3 DNA sequence: TGTGCCAGCAGTACTCCGGGACAGGGGGAGTCTGAGACCCAGTACTTC. Protein sequence: CASSTPGQGESETQYF.

In its sample, this clonotype was seen many times. The genes are TRBV9 and TRBJ1-5; unclear D gene. Trimming left V 4 bases short and J 6 bases short, with 11 bases between. The CDR3 length is 13 residues. Per germline, CDR1 SGDLS and CDR2 YYNGEE. Here the CDR3 reads CASSRYGGQPQHF. CDR3 nucleotide sequence: TGTGCCAGCAGCAGGTACGGAGGTCAGCCCCAGCATTTT.

The gene calls are TRBV6-1 and TRBJ2-6; a possible D gene is TRBD2 (5 bases). The CDR3 spans 19 residues. Germline-derived CDR1 and CDR2 are MNHNS and SASEGT. Trimming removed 3 bases at V and 2 bases at J, with 20 bases between. CDR3 in DNA: TGTGCCAGCAGTGAGCTTGAGGGAAGCGCCGTCGCTGGGGCCAACGTCCTGACTTTC. It codes for CASSELEGSAVAGANVLTF.

For this clonotype: A much larger clonotype is one base distant, so this may be a read error. The gene calls are TRBV7-9 and TRBJ1-6; D is possibly TRBD1 (6 bases). Germline loops: CDR1 SEHNR, CDR2 FQNEAQ (reference sequence). The CDR3 loop spans 15 amino acids. CDR3 loop: CASTLDRKGNSPLHF. DNA for the CDR3: TGTGCCAGCACCTTAGACAGGAAGGGAAATTCACCCCTCCACTTT.

The V call is TRBV10-3, the J call TRBJ1-2; no reliable D call. V dropped 0 bases and J dropped 7 bases, with 12 bases sitting between them. The germline CDR1 and CDR2 sequences are ENHRY and SYGVKD. The CDR3 is 14 residues long. CDR3 protein: CAISESWAATGYTF. The CDR3 nucleotides are TGTGCCATCAGTGAGTCGTGGGCCGCTACTGGCTACACCTTC.

The sample holds many counts of this clonotype. The CDR3 coding sequence is TGTGCCAGCAGCTCACACTATGGCTACACCTTC. Translated: CASSSHYGYTF. J is TRBJ1-2 and V is TRBV5-6; D unresolved. The CDR3 runs 11 residues. The germline gives CDR1 SGHDT, CDR2 YYEEEE. V dropped 3 bases and J dropped 3 bases, with 3 bases sitting between them.

This clonotype was observed many times. The gene calls are TRBV7-9 and TRBJ2-5, with D tentatively TRBD1 or TRBD2 (6 bases each). CDR1 SEHNR and CDR2 FQNEAQ come from the germline V gene (reference sequence). CDR3 length: 14 residues. Trimming removed 2 bases at V and 4 bases at J, with 11 bases between. CDR3 coding DNA: TGTGCCAGCAGCTTAAGGGGGGACATAGAGACCCAGTACTTC. Translating it yields CASSLRGDIETQYF.